This paragraph reports one TCR beta chain. With 6 bases removed from V and 3 bases from J, the gap between germline ends came to 14 bases. From germline, CDR1 is SGHDT and CDR2 YYEEEE. The CDR3 is 14 residues long. These data come from a study of blood T cell repertoires in COVID-19. Looking at the study overall: Samples came from the United States, Italy and Spain, spanning acute and convalescent COVID-19. T cells, B-cell-depleted T cells, or PBMCs provided the cDNA or gDNA that served as material.

As processed by the authors: Using reference gene primer amplification, nucleated cell counts were estimated. TCRdb's copy holds only in-frame clones and misses some; the assay was immunoSEQ multiplex PCR. V, J and clone size are taken as reported in that table, and D and trimming were inferred from the DNA itself. The sample records around 78,000 clones, over 75% being singletons. The chain uses TRBV5-6 and TRBJ2-3; D is unresolved. Material: peripheral blood. The clonotype originates from a man aged 50-59 years with active COVID-19. The CDR3 coding sequence is TGTGCCAGCACCCCAGTCCTTGGTACAGATACGCAGTATTTT. Translation gives CASTPVLGTDTQYF.